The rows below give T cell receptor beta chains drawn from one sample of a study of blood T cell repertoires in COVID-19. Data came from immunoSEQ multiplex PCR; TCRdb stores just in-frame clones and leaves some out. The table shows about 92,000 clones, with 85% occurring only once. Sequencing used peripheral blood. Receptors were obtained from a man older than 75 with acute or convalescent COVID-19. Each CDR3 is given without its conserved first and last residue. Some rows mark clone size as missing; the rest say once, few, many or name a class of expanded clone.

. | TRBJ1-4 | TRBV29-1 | SANGQGGEKLF
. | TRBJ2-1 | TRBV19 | ASSRTSGRDEQF
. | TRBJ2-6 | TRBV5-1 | ASSFSQVGANVLT
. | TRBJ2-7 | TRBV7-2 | ASSPLPGGEQY
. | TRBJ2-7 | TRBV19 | ASSIWRGSSYEQY
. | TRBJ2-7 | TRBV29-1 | SVNGLAGNYEQY
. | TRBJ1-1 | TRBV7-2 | ASNIRQNTEAF
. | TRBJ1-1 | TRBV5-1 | ASSLQGAEAF
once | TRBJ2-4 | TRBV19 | ASSMVSGRPKNIQY
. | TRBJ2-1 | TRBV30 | AWSMTSGRPNEQF
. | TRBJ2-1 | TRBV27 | ASRIRFDPYNEQF
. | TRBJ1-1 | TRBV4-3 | ASSQDRGNTEAF
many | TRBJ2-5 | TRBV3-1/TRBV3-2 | ASSQDTSRRY
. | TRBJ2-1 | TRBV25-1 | ASRRTGSNNEQF
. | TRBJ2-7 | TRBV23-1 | ASSQSCGGLSYEQY
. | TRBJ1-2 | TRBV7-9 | ASSLGAESNYGYT
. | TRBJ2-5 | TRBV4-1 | ASSPWTSGTQETQY
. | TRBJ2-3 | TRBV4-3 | ASSQAVQDTQY
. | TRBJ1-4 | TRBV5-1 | ASSLVLGSSNEKLF
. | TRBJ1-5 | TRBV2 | ASSENRGSNQPQH
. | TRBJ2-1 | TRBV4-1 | ASSQDPGDEQF
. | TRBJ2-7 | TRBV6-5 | ASSTGLGYEQY
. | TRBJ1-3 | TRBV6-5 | ASSRGQGGNTIY
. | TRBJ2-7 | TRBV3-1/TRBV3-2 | ASSPPGLALSYEQY
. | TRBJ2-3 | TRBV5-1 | ASSLAVGSYTDTQY
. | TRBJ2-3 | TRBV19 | ASRPGQRTDTQY
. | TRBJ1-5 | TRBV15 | ATSKQETSNQPQH
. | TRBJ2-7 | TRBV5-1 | ASSLELVTDAYEQY
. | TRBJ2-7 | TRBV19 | ASSRRQVAYEQY
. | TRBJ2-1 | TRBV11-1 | ASSFPGLNNEQF
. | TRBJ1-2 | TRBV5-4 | ASSSELQGIYGYT